Below, 26 T cell receptor beta chains from the same sample are listed, as sequenced in a study of blood T cell repertoires in COVID-19. This table comes from immunoSEQ multiplex PCR, and its TCRdb copy is limited to in-frame clones, with some not included. Of more than 55,000 clones in the sample, 70% to 90% were seen once. Material for sequencing was peripheral blood. All receptors derive from a man aged 60 to 69 with acute or convalescent COVID-19.

The chain recombines TRBV19 with TRBJ2-5; TRBD2 matches at 7 bases. The V segment lost 5 bases and the J segment 3 bases; nucleotides outside the gene matches: 15. Germline CDR1 reads LNHDA; CDR2 reads SQIVND (reference sequence). This CDR3 comprises 17 residues. CDR3 sequence reads: CASSSNGAGEGEETQYF. For the CDR3, the DNA is TGTGCCAGTAGTTCCAACGGGGCGGGAGAAGGGGAAGAGACCCAGTACTTC.

This clone was observed a handful of times. This chain uses TRBV10-1 with TRBJ2-2, with 7 bases identical to TRBD1. The junction had 4 bases not matched to a gene; V was cut back by 5 bases and J by 4 bases. This CDR3 region has 14 residues. CDR1 WNHNN and CDR2 SYGVQD come from the germline V gene (reference sequence). The CDR3 DNA is TGCGCCAGCAGTTCACAGGGGACCACCGGGGAGCTGTTTTTT. This encodes CASSSQGTTGELFF.

This clone came up once. J is TRBJ2-1 and V is TRBV14; D is possibly TRBD2 (7 bases). With 2 bases removed from V and 6 bases from J, the gap between germline ends came to 20 bases. The CDR3 has 17 amino acids. CDR1 and CDR2 (germline): SGHDN, FVKESK. CDR3 sequence (DNA): TGTGCCAGCAGCCAACCGGGGGGCGGGAAGTCCGCCAATGAGCAGTTCTTC. Protein sequence: CASSQPGGGKSANEQFF.

The V call is TRBV5-1, the J call TRBJ2-1, with 13 bases that match TRBD2. V shed 4 bases, J shed 12 bases, and the junction held 7 bases outside the gene matches. In germline, CDR1 is SGHRS, CDR2 YFSETQ. This CDR3 has 14 amino acids. The CDR3 DNA reads TGCGCCAGCAGCCCAGGACTAGCGGGAGAGGGGCAGTTCTTC. It codes for CASSPGLAGEGQFF. Based on the CDR3 plus reference TRBV5-1 and TRBJ2-1, the full variable domain is KAGVTQTPRYLIKTRGQQVTLSCSPISGHRSVSWYQQTPGQGLQFLFEYFSETQRNKGNFPGRFSGRQFSNSRSEMNVSTLELGDSALYLCASSPGLAGEGQFFGPGTRLTVL.

The J gene is TRBJ1-4, the V gene TRBV7-9; a possible D gene is TRBD1 (6 bases). V was trimmed by 6 bases and J by 2 bases, leaving 13 bases between them. Per the germline V gene, CDR1 is SEHNR and CDR2 is FQNEAQ (reference sequence). This CDR3 contains 15 residues. CDR3 loop: CASRRGGATNEKLFF. CDR3 sequence (DNA): TGTGCCAGCAGGCGGGGGGGCGCCACTAATGAAAAACTGTTTTTT.

The genes are TRBV29-1 and TRBJ2-7, with D perhaps TRBD1 (5 bases). This CDR3 region has 14 residues. V was cut by 1 base and J by 1 base, with 11 bases left in between. Germline CDR1 and CDR2: SQVTM and ANQGSEA. The CDR3 loop is CSVEGTTTSYEQYF. As DNA, the CDR3 is TGCAGCGTTGAAGGGACAACCACTTCCTACGAGCAGTACTTC.

This clone has a handful of counts. This rearrangement joins TRBV4-2 to TRBJ2-1; 8 bases map to TRBD2. The CDR3 is made up of 17 amino acids. V lost 4 bases and J lost 5; bases outside the gene matches: 13. Germline V gene data show CDR1 as LGHNA and CDR2 as YNFKEQ. The CDR3, as DNA: TGTGCCAGCAGCCCCTCGATCCAGCGGGAGCCCAACAATGAGCAGTTCTTC. This sequence encodes CASSPSIQREPNNEQFF.

This rearrangement joins TRBV9 to TRBJ2-1; no clear D gene. The CDR3 extends over 13 amino acids. CDR1 SGDLS and CDR2 YYNGEE come from the germline V gene. Trimming took 4 bases from V and 6 from J, leaving 11 bases between them. CDR3 DNA sequence: TGTGCCAGCAGCCCCTGGCCTGGCAATGAGCAGTTCTTC. Translating gives CASSPWPGNEQFF.

Only one count was recorded for this clone. J is TRBJ2-7 and V is TRBV5-1; TRBD2 matches 7 bases. This CDR3 has 13 amino acids. After removal of 4 bases from V and 6 bases from J, the junction contained 7 bases not matched to a gene. Germline assignment: CDR1 SGHRS and CDR2 YFSETQ. The DNA for the CDR3 is TGCGCCAGCAGCCCTGGGGGGGTCCTCGAGCAGTACTTC. Its translation: CASSPGGVLEQYF.

This chain links TRBV5-1 with TRBJ2-5, with D hard to call. Germline CDR1 is SGHRS and CDR2 is YFSETQ. The V end lost 2 bases, the J end lost 1 base, and 6 bases lay between the germline ends. The CDR3 is 13 residues long. The CDR3 region has the DNA TGCGCCAGCAGCTTCGGTGTCCAAGAGACCCAGTACTTC. This translates into CASSFGVQETQYF.

V gene TRBV10-3 combines with J gene TRBJ2-7; 11 bases align to TRBD2. CDR3 size: 14 residues. The trim removed 4 bases at V and 2 bases at J, leaving 1 base unmatched. The germline CDR1 and CDR2 sequences are ENHRY and SYGVKD. The CDR3 sequence is CAISVSGRAYEQYF. The CDR3 DNA sequence: TGTGCCATCAGTGTTAGCGGGAGGGCCTACGAGCAGTACTTC.

In this sample, this clone turned up once. The chain uses TRBV10-1 and TRBJ2-1, with TRBD2 matching 11 bases. CDR1 and CDR2 from the germline V gene are WNHNN and SYGVQD (reference sequence). Trimming at V came to 3 bases and at J to 7 bases, leaving 11 bases not matched to a gene. The CDR3 is made up of 17 amino acids. CDR3 sequence: CASSEILAGAGRNEQFF. The CDR3 region has the DNA TGCGCCAGCAGTGAAATACTAGCGGGAGCCGGGAGGAATGAGCAGTTCTTC.

The chain has TRBV30 and TRBJ2-1; D is possibly TRBD2 (6 bases). The CDR3 is 13 amino acids. Trimming took 4 bases from V and 2 from J, leaving 9 bases between them. The germline V gene encodes CDR1 GTSNPN and CDR2 SVGIG (reference sequence). This CDR3 is CAWNPGAYNEQFF. In nucleotides, the CDR3 is TGTGCCTGGAACCCGGGAGCCTACAATGAGCAGTTCTTC.

V is TRBV20-1 and J is TRBJ1-1; 7 bases agree with TRBD1. Germline V gene sequence: CDR1 DFQATT, CDR2 SNEGSKA (reference sequence). The CDR3 is 13 amino acids. Losses at the gene ends were 4 bases for V and 6 bases for J; bases not matched to a gene: 8. The CDR3 bases are TGCAGTGCTATTGACAGGGATGGAGCTGAAGCTTTCTTT. As protein: CSAIDRDGAEAFF.

The gene calls are TRBV7-3 and TRBJ2-1, with D tentatively TRBD1 (6 bases). V lost 1 base to trimming and J lost 7 bases, with 17 bases between them. The length of the CDR3 is 16 residues. Germline CDR1 reads SGHTA; CDR2 reads FQGTGA. The CDR3 DNA reads as TGTGCCAGCAGCTTAAAGGGGGTCGCGAAAAAGAATGAGCAGTTCTTC. Translation: CASSLKGVAKKNEQFF.

The chain is built from TRBV27 and TRBJ2-3; 10 bases align to TRBD1. The CDR3 is 15 residues long. Germline V gives CDR1 MNHEY, CDR2 SMNVEV (reference sequence). The J segment lost 6 bases and the V segment lost 6 bases, leaving 9 bases of the junction unmatched. This chain's CDR3 is CASSFGTGVADTQYF. The CDR3 coding sequence is TGTGCCAGCAGCTTCGGGACAGGGGTGGCCGATACGCAGTATTTT.

This chain links TRBV7-9 with TRBJ2-7, with TRBD1 matching 8 bases. Losses at the gene ends were 2 bases for V and 1 base for J; bases not matched to a gene: 7. The CDR3 covers 16 residues. The germline gives CDR1 SEHNR, CDR2 FQNEAQ (reference sequence). The CDR3 bases are TGTGCCAGCAGCTTATCCACGGGACAGGCGTCCTACGAGCAGTACTTC. Protein sequence: CASSLSTGQASYEQYF.

The rearrangement joins TRBV6-2 or TRBV6-3 to TRBJ1-5; D is perhaps TRBD1 (6 bases). CDR3 size: 15 residues. V lost 5 bases and J lost 0, with 11 bases in between. Looked up from germline, CDR1 is MNHEY and CDR2 is SVGEGT. The CDR3 nucleotides read TGTGCCAGCAGTGTGACAGGTAGTAGCAATCAGCCCCAGCATTTT. This gives the protein CASSVTGSSNQPQHF.

CDR3 region: CASSLVGQGADEQFF. The CDR3 region has the DNA TGCGCCAGCAGCTTGGTGGGACAGGGGGCCGATGAGCAGTTCTTC. This chain links TRBV5-1 with TRBJ2-1; 12 positions match TRBD1. V was clipped by 0 bases and J by 8 bases; unmatched bases: 3. Germline assignment: CDR1 SGHRS and CDR2 YFSETQ. The CDR3 runs 15 residues.

The rearrangement joins TRBV9 to TRBJ1-1, with 7 bases fitting TRBD1. V dropped 6 bases and J dropped 5; count of bases not matched to a gene: 10. This CDR3 has 14 residues. CDR1 and CDR2 from the germline V gene are SGDLS and YYNGEE. CDR3 nucleotides: TGTGCCAGCATCCCCCTCAGGGGGAGAACTGAAGCTTTCTTT. Residues: CASIPLRGRTEAFF.

The V and J genes are TRBV2 and TRBJ2-1; 9 nucleotides agree with TRBD2. From germline, CDR1 is SNHLY and CDR2 FYNNEI. The J segment lost 6 bases and the V segment lost 4 bases, leaving 4 bases of the junction unmatched. This CDR3 is built from 14 residues. The DNA of the CDR3 is TGTGCCAGCAGTGGCGGGAGGGGTGTCAATGAGCAGTTCTTC. Amino acid sequence: CASSGGRGVNEQFF.

This rearrangement joins TRBV4-2 to TRBJ1-2; D is unresolved. With 2 bases removed from V and 0 bases from J, the gap between germline ends came to 16 bases. Looked up from germline, CDR1 is LGHNA and CDR2 is YNFKEQ. This CDR3 has 17 residues. This CDR3 reads CASSQSARTAANYGYTF. In DNA form, the CDR3 reads TGTGCCAGCAGCCAATCCGCCCGGACTGCGGCTAACTATGGCTACACCTTC.

The CDR3 bases are TGTGCCAGCAGCCCCGGGACAGGGGGGACCGGGAATTCACCCCTCCACTTT. Amino acid sequence: CASSPGTGGTGNSPLHF. This sequence joins TRBV3-1 (or the pseudogene TRBV3-2) and TRBJ1-6; 11 positions match TRBD1. V gave up 4 bases and J gave up 7 bases; unmatched junction bases: 9. Looked up from germline, CDR1 is LGHDT and CDR2 is YNNKEL (reference sequence). The CDR3 extends over 17 amino acids.

This clone showed up just once. The rearrangement uses TRBV2 and TRBJ2-4; D not resolved. The CDR3 loop spans 15 amino acids. Trimming took off 4 bases at V and 0 bases at J, with 10 bases between the two ends. Germline V gene data show CDR1 as SNHLY and CDR2 as FYNNEI. The chain's CDR3 is CASSGDFLAKNIQYF. The CDR3 region has the DNA TGTGCCAGCAGTGGAGACTTTTTAGCCAAAAACATTCAGTACTTC.

The chain carries TRBV19 and TRBJ1-1; D is undetermined. V was cut by 11 bases and J by 3 bases, with 10 bases left in between. Germline values: CDR1 LNHDA, CDR2 SQIVND (reference sequence). The CDR3 totals 11 residues. Written as DNA, the CDR3 is TGTGCCGTCGCCGCAGACACTGAAGCTTTCTTT. Its translation is CAVAADTEAFF.

The chain is built from TRBV5-4 and TRBJ2-1; D may be TRBD2 (5 bases). CDR1 SGHNT and CDR2 YYREEE come from the germline V gene (reference sequence). The CDR3 is made up of 15 amino acids. V dropped 5 bases and J dropped 7 bases, with 19 bases sitting between them. CDR3 protein: CASREPDIGENEQFF. For the CDR3, the DNA is TGTGCCAGCAGAGAACCGGATATCGGGGAGAATGAGCAGTTCTTC.